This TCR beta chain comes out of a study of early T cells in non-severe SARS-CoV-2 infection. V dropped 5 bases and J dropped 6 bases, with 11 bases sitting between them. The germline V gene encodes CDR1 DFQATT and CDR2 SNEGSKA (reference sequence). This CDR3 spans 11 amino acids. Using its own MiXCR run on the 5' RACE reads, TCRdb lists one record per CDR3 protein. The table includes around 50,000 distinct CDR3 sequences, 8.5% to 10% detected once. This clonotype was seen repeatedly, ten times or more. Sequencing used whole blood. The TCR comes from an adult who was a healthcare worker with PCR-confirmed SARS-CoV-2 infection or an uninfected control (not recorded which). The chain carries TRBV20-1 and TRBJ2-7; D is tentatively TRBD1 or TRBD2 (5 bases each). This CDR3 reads CSAPGPVEQYF. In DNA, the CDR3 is TGCAGTGCTCCGGGGCCCGTCGAGCAGTACTTC.